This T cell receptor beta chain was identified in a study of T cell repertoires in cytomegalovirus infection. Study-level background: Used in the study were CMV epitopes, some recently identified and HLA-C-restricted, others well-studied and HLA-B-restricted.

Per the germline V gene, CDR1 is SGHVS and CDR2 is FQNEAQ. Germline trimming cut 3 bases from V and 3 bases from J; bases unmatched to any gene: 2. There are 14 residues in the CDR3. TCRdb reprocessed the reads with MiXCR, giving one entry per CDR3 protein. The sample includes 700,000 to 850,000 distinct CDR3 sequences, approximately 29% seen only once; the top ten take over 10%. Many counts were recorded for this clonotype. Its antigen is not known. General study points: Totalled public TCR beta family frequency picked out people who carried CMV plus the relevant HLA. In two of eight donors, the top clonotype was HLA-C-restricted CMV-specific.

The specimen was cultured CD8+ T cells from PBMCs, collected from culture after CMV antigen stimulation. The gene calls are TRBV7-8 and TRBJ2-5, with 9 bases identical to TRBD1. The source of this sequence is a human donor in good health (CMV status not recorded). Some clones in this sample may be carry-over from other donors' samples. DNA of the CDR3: TGTGCCAGCAGCTTGGGACAGGGAGAAGAGACCCAGTACTTC. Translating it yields CASSLGQGEETQYF.